These 23 T cell receptor beta chains came from one sample sequenced in a study of blood T cell repertoires in COVID-19. The protocol was immunoSEQ multiplex PCR, while the TCRdb copy is restricted to in-frame clones and leaves out a portion. The sample holds 200,000 to 250,000 clones, 70% to 90% seen once. The sample taken for sequencing was peripheral blood. These receptors were taken from a man younger than 35 with active or convalescent COVID-19.

V usage is TRBV28 and J usage is TRBJ2-3, with D perhaps TRBD2 (5 bases). The CDR3 has 14 amino acids. V lost 3 bases and J lost 7, with 14 bases in between. From germline, CDR1 is MDHEN and CDR2 SYDVKM. CDR3 sequence: CASSFRTQSNTQYF. The DNA for the CDR3 is TGTGCCAGCAGTTTCAGGACTCAATCCAATACGCAGTATTTT.

The rearrangement uses TRBV7-9 and TRBJ2-3, with a possible D match to TRBD2 (6 bases). Trimming cost V 6 bases and J 0 bases, with 10 bases left between them. The CDR3 is made up of 14 amino acids. Germline V gene sequence: CDR1 SEHNR, CDR2 FQNEAQ (reference sequence). This chain's CDR3 is CASRSSGSTDTQYF. Written as DNA, the CDR3 is TGTGCCAGCAGGAGTAGCGGCAGCACAGATACGCAGTATTTT. Complete variable domain (other parts from reference TRBV7-9 and TRBJ2-3): DTGVSQNPRHKITKRGQNVTFRCDPISEHNRLYWYRQTLGQGPEFLTYFQNEAQLEKSRLLSDRFSAERPKGSFSTLEIQRTEQGDSAMYLCASRSSGSTDTQYFGPGTRLTVL.

The chain is built from TRBV7-9 and TRBJ1-1; 7 positions agree with TRBD1. The germline V gene encodes CDR1 SEHNR and CDR2 FQNEAQ (reference sequence). V shed 6 bases and J 6 bases; nucleotides not matched to a gene: 10. The length of the CDR3 is 14 residues. The CDR3 here is CASSPTGEHAEAFF. DNA of the CDR3: TGTGCCAGCAGTCCCACAGGGGAGCACGCTGAAGCTTTCTTT.

This clone was observed a single time. The J gene is TRBJ1-1, the V gene TRBV5-1; TRBD1 is a possible D gene (6 bases). V was clipped by 0 bases and J by 10 bases, with 19 bases between them. The CDR3 is 15 residues long. Germline lookup yields CDR1 SGHRS and CDR2 YFSETQ. CDR3 protein: CASSLATGVEGGAFF. Here the CDR3 DNA reads TGCGCCAGCAGCTTGGCCACTGGAGTCGAAGGGGGAGCTTTCTTT.

V usage is TRBV6-6 and J usage is TRBJ1-6; D is ambiguous. Trimming took off 7 bases at V and 8 bases at J, with 12 bases between the two ends. CDR1 is MNHNY, CDR2 SVGAGI, per germline (reference sequence). This CDR3 contains 13 residues. CDR3 protein: CASIRGNDSPLHF. The CDR3 DNA reads as TGTGCCAGCATCCGGGGAAATGATTCACCCCTCCACTTT.

The chain combines TRBV18 with TRBJ1-2; 11 nucleotides agree with TRBD1. Germline CDR1 is KGHSH and CDR2 is LQKENI. Trimming took 3 bases from V and 12 from J; bases not matched to a gene: 0. This CDR3 is built from 11 residues. The CDR3 DNA reads TGTGCCAGCTCACCGGGACAGGGGGACACCTTC. Residues: CASSPGQGDTF.

The J gene is TRBJ1-2, the V gene TRBV18, with D uncertain. Germline values: CDR1 KGHSH, CDR2 LQKENI. The CDR3 extends over 16 amino acids. V was pared by 8 bases and J by 10 bases, with 29 bases between. CDR3 DNA sequence: TGTGCCAGCGTTTCTTCCCCGGGTCCAGAATCCGGATACTACACCTTC. Protein product: CASVSSPGPESGYYTF.

CDR3 sequence reads: CASTDRGDTGELFF. CDR3 sequence (DNA): TGTGCCAGCACCGACAGGGGGGACACCGGGGAGCTGTTTTTT. The V and J genes are TRBV6-5 and TRBJ2-2; 9 nucleotides match TRBD1. J lost 3 bases, V lost 7 bases, and 3 bases had no gene match. Germline loops: CDR1 MNHEY, CDR2 SVGAGI. The CDR3 sequence is 14 residues long.

The chain carries TRBV3-1 (or the pseudogene TRBV3-2) and TRBJ2-3; TRBD2 aligns across 7 bases. The CDR3 runs to 13 residues. Unmatched junction bases numbered 5, after V lost 7 bases and J lost 4 bases. Germline V gives CDR1 LGHDT, CDR2 YNNKEL (reference sequence). Here the CDR3 DNA reads TGTGCCAGCAAGACTAGCTTCTCAGATACGCAGTATTTT. Its translation: CASKTSFSDTQYF.

This chain joins TRBV2 and TRBJ2-7; TRBD1 agrees at 8 bases. After removal of 4 bases from V and 4 bases from J, the junction contained 12 bases not matched to a gene. This CDR3 contains 16 residues. CDR1 and CDR2 (germline): SNHLY, FYNNEI. DNA of the CDR3: TGTGCCAGCAGTGCCGGCTTGGGCCAGGGGGCGTACGAGCAGTACTTC. Translation: CASSAGLGQGAYEQYF.

CDR3 in amino acids: CASSLWRGLGEKLFF. CDR3 DNA sequence: TGTGCCAGCAGTTTATGGAGGGGGCTAGGGGAAAAACTGTTTTTT. V and J are TRBV28 and TRBJ1-4; 7 nucleotides align to TRBD1. J gave up 8 bases and V 0 bases, and 6 bases lay outside the gene matches. Germline CDR1 MDHEN, CDR2 SYDVKM. The CDR3 is 15 amino acids. The variable domain in full, completed from reference TRBV28 and TRBJ1-4, reads DVKVTQSSRYLVKRTGEKVFLECVQDMDHENMFWYRQDPGLGLRLIYFSYDVKMKEKGDIPEGYSVSREKKERFSLILESASTNQTSMYLCASSLWRGLGEKLFFGSGTQLSVL.

CDR3 nucleotide sequence: TGTGCCAGCAGCGATACAGGGGATTACTCTGGAAACACCATATATTTT. Its protein is CASSDTGDYSGNTIYF. The rearrangement uses TRBV13 and TRBJ1-3; 7 bases are shared with TRBD1. V shed 5 bases and J 0 bases; nucleotides not matched to a gene: 7. The CDR3 covers 16 residues. Germline CDR1 is PRHDT and CDR2 is FYEKMQ (reference sequence).

The chain carries TRBV9 and TRBJ1-2; perhaps TRBD1 as D (6 bases). With 0 bases removed from V and 6 bases from J, the gap between germline ends came to 12 bases. The CDR3 runs 14 residues. CDR1 SGDLS and CDR2 YYNGEE come from the germline V gene. The CDR3 spells CASSVAGRGHGYTF. The CDR3 bases are TGTGCCAGCAGCGTAGCTGGCAGGGGACATGGCTACACCTTC.

The rearrangement links TRBV9 to TRBJ1-6; no clear D gene. V shed 0 bases and J shed 6 bases, with 7 bases lying between them. The CDR3 runs to 14 residues. Per germline, CDR1 SGDLS and CDR2 YYNGEE. CDR3 amino acids: CASSVEEINSPLHF. The CDR3 nucleotides read TGTGCCAGCAGCGTAGAGGAGATTAATTCACCCCTCCACTTT.

This chain's CDR3 is CASSLWAGQPQHF. CDR3 DNA: TGTGCCAGCAGTTTATGGGCCGGACAGCCCCAGCATTTT. This chain links TRBV12-3 or TRBV12-4 with TRBJ1-5; D not resolved. This CDR3 comprises 13 residues. V lost 2 bases and J 7 bases, leaving 9 bases between the germline ends.

The gene calls are TRBV29-1 and TRBJ2-2; TRBD1 aligns across 11 bases. The V gene's germline CDR1 is SQVTM and CDR2 ANQGSEA. The V and J ends lost 6 bases and 4 bases, in that order; junction bases with no gene match: 4. The CDR3 runs 14 residues. The CDR3 loop is CSVDRGLRTGELFF. DNA of the CDR3: TGCAGCGTGGACAGGGGGCTTCGCACCGGGGAGCTGTTTTTT.

This chain connects TRBV3-1 (or the pseudogene TRBV3-2) to TRBJ2-1, with D possibly being TRBD1 (5 bases). Trimming pared 0 bases from V and 0 bases from J, leaving 12 bases between. The V gene's germline CDR1 is LGHDT and CDR2 YNNKEL (reference sequence). The CDR3 sequence is 17 residues long. The CDR3 nucleotides are TGTGCCAGCAGCCAAGATGGGGCCCGGGCCTCCTACAATGAGCAGTTCTTC. Translated, it gives CASSQDGARASYNEQFF.

The chain carries TRBV5-6 and TRBJ1-1; a weak D match, TRBD1 (6 bases). Germline V gene data show CDR1 as SGHDT and CDR2 as YYEEEE. V lost 6 bases and J 1 base, leaving 10 bases between the germline ends. This CDR3 contains 13 residues. The DNA of the CDR3 is TGTGCCAGCAACCCGACAGGGAACACTGAAGCTTTCTTT. This translates into CASNPTGNTEAFF.

The J gene is TRBJ2-3, the V gene TRBV3-1 (or the pseudogene TRBV3-2), with 10 positions matching TRBD2. The CDR3 length is 19 residues. Trimming at V came to 0 bases and at J to 2 bases, leaving 11 bases not matched to a gene. Germline lookup yields CDR1 LGHDT and CDR2 YNNKEL (reference sequence). The CDR3: CASSQDAVVLAGFTDTQYF. CDR3 DNA: TGTGCCAGCAGCCAAGATGCAGTGGTACTAGCGGGGTTCACAGATACGCAGTATTTT.

The chain has TRBV30 and TRBJ1-1; D is unclear. The CDR3 consists of 14 residues. Germline V gene lookup returns CDR1 GTSNPN and CDR2 SVGIG (reference sequence). V was shortened by 4 bases and J by 0 bases, with 12 bases between the two germline ends. CDR3 coding DNA: TGTGCCTGGAACCCATTATTAGTGAACACTGAAGCTTTCTTT. As protein: CAWNPLLVNTEAFF.

The chain combines TRBV27 with TRBJ1-5; 7 bases line up with TRBD1. V gave up 5 bases and J gave up 2 bases; unmatched junction bases: 6. The CDR3 consists of 15 residues. Per the germline V gene, CDR1 is MNHEY and CDR2 is SMNVEV (reference sequence). The CDR3 spells CASSLGGGGNQPQHF. As DNA, the CDR3 is TGTGCCAGCAGTCTCGGAGGGGGCGGCAATCAGCCCCAGCATTTT.

This chain uses TRBV19 with TRBJ2-1, with a possible D match to TRBD2 (6 bases). V gave up 3 bases and J gave up 3 bases, with 9 bases separating them. The CDR3 consists of 14 residues. Germline V gene data show CDR1 as LNHDA and CDR2 as SQIVND (reference sequence). The CDR3 DNA sequence: TGTGCCAGTAGTATCGGCGGGGACTACAATGAGCAGTTCTTC. This codes for CASSIGGDYNEQFF.

This clone was detected only once. This chain connects TRBV4-3 to TRBJ1-5, with D uncertain. V was shortened by 0 bases and J by 3 bases, with 9 bases between the two germline ends. CDR1 and CDR2 (germline): LGHNA, YSLEER. The length of the CDR3 is 15 residues. The DNA of the CDR3 is TGCGCCAGCAGCCAAGAGCGAAGTTACAATCAGCCCCAGCATTTT. It encodes CASSQERSYNQPQHF.